A selection of T cell receptor beta chains follows, all from one sample in a study of control samples from healthy donors and cancer patients. Clones were sequenced by immunoSEQ multiplex PCR, and TCRdb holds only the in-frame ones, with some missing. The sample lists approximately 230,000 clones, 82% occurring once. The specimen was PBMCs. The receptors here all came from a woman aged 60-75 years with lung cancer. Each CDR3 is given with its conserved first and last residue. D genes are given only for firm matches. Clone size, where shown, is once, few, many, or a class for clones that have expanded.

NA TRBJ2-2 TRBV28 TRBD2 TGTGCCAGCACCTTAAGGCTAGGACTAGCGGGATTCGGGGAGCTGTTTTTT CASTLRLGLAGFGELFF
NA TRBJ1-1 TRBV19 NA TGTGCCAGTAGTATGGGTGCGCTGTGGGGGAACACTGAAGCTTTCTTT CASSMGALWGNTEAFF
NA TRBJ2-1 TRBV11-3 NA TGTGCCAGCAGCTTGGCAGGGACAACTTACAATGAGCAGTTCTTC CASSLAGTTYNEQFF
once TRBJ1-6 TRBV7-9 NA TGTGCCAGCAGCTTGGGGGAGACCAATAATTCACCCCTCCACTTT CASSLGETNNSPLHF
once TRBJ2-1 TRBV1 NA TGCACCAGCAGCGCAAGTATCAGGGTAACTTGCTACAATGAGCAGTTCTTC CTSSASIRVTCYNEQFF
NA TRBJ2-2 TRBV2 TRBD2 TGTGCCAGCACCCTGGGACTAGGTAACACCGGGGAGCTGTTTTTT CASTLGLGNTGELFF
few TRBJ2-1 TRBV25-1 NA TGTGCCAGCAGTGTGATAGGAGGTGGGGCTGAGCAGTTCTTC CASSVIGGGAEQFF
NA TRBJ2-3 TRBV20-1 TRBD2 TGCAGTGCTAGTGGTTTAGCGGGGGGCACAGATACGCAGTATTTT CSASGLAGGTDTQYF
NA TRBJ2-4 TRBV3-1/TRBV3-2 NA TGTGCCAGCAGCCGATTGGGTGCGGACATTCAGTACTTC CASSRLGADIQYF
NA TRBJ2-1 TRBV5-1 NA TGCGCCAGCAGCTTTGGGGCTAGGGACAATGAGCAGTTCTTC CASSFGARDNEQFF
NA TRBJ2-3 TRBV7-3 NA TGTGCCAGCAGCTCAGATCCGGCGGGTACGCAGTATTTT CASSSDPAGTQYF
NA TRBJ2-1 TRBV6-5 TRBD2 TGTGCCAGCACGGCCCGCGGGAGGTTCTACAATGAGCAGTTCTTC CASTARGRFYNEQFF
few TRBJ2-1 TRBV11-3 TRBD1 TGTGCCAGCAGCTTAGGGGGGACAGCAGTACCTACCTACAATGAGCAGTTCTTC CASSLGGTAVPTYNEQFF
NA TRBJ1-2 TRBV9 NA TGTGCCAGCAGCGTAATAAGAGGTGGCTACACCTTC CASSVIRGGYTF
NA TRBJ2-5 TRBV28 TRBD1 TGTGCCAGCAGCTGGGGACAGAACATAGGGACCCAGTACTTC CASSWGQNIGTQYF
NA TRBJ2-7 TRBV5-1 TRBD1 TGCGCCAGCAGCTTTTCAGGGGGCGGGTACGAGCAGTACTTC CASSFSGGGYEQYF
NA TRBJ2-4 TRBV18 TRBD1 TGTGCCAGCTCACGCACAGGGGGCATACCCGTAGCCAAAAACATTCAGTACTTC CASSRTGGIPVAKNIQYF
NA TRBJ1-5 TRBV6-5 TRBD1 TGTGCCAGCAGTCGACAGGGATATCAGCCCCAGCATTTT CASSRQGYQPQHF
NA TRBJ2-7 TRBV6-5 TRBD2 TGTGCCAGCAGCTACCCGAGCGGGGGGGGAGTCAACGAGCAGTACTTC CASSYPSGGGVNEQYF
NA TRBJ1-2 TRBV7-8 NA TGTGCCAGCAGCTTAGTTAGGGGGGGGTCTGGCTACACCTTC CASSLVRGGSGYTF
few TRBJ1-2 TRBV30 NA TGTGCCTTTGGACAGAGCAACTATGGCTACACCTTC CAFGQSNYGYTF
NA TRBJ1-4 TRBV7-8 TRBD1 TGTGCCAGCAGCTTACAAGGGACAGGGGGCGCGCCGACTAATGAAAAACTGTTTTTT CASSLQGTGGAPTNEKLFF
NA TRBJ1-1 TRBV3-1/TRBV3-2 NA TGTGCCAGCAGCCCCCTAGGACAGCCTGAAACTTTCTTT CASSPLGQPETFF
NA TRBJ2-3 TRBV10-1 TRBD2 TGCGCCAGCAGTGTATCGAGCGGGGGGAGCACAGATACGCAGTATTTT CASSVSSGGSTDTQYF